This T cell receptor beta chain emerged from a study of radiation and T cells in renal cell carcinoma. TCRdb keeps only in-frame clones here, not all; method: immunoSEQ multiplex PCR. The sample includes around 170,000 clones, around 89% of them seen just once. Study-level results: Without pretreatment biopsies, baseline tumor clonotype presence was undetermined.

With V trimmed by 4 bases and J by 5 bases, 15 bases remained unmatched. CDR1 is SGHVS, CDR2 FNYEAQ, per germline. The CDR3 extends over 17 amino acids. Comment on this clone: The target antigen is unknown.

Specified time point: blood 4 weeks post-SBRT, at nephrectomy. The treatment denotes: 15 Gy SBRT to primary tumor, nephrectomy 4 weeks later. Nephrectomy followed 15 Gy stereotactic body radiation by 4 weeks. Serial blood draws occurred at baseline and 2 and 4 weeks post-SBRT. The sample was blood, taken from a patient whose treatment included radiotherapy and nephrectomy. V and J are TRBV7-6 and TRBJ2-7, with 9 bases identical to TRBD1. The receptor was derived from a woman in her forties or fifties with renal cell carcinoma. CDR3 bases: TGTGCCAGCAGCTCCAAACGACCGGGACAGGGTTTCCACGAGCAGTACTTC. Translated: CASSSKRPGQGFHEQYF.